This passage covers 9 T cell receptor beta chains from one sample sequenced in a study of blood T cells in healthy people across ages. Primed by a sample-barcoded 5' primer and a J-beta primer mix, a second PCR proceeded for about 6 to 11 cycles. TCRdb reanalysed the 5' RACE reads using MiXCR and keeps one entry per CDR3 protein. The sample holds 1 million or so distinct CDR3 sequences, under 30% seen once. The sample was also linked to a second study, of T cells of mothers and their children.

Sequencing was done on a sample of blood. These receptors came from a girl aged 2 to 9 in good health.

This clonotype occurred a few times. The CDR3, as DNA: TGTGCCAGCAGTACGATTCAGGGGGAGGGGGAGCAGTTCTTC. Protein: CASSTIQGEGEQFF. This chain uses TRBV27 with TRBJ2-1; D assignment may be TRBD1 or TRBD2 (7 bases each). V shed 5 bases and J shed 10 bases, with 18 bases lying between them. This CDR3 has 14 amino acids. Per the germline V gene, CDR1 is MNHEY and CDR2 is SMNVEV (reference sequence).

This clonotype was counted between two and nine times. The gene calls are TRBV4-2 and TRBJ2-3, with 13 bases matching TRBD2. Losses at the gene ends were 6 bases for V and 5 bases for J; bases not matched to a gene: 8. The CDR3 runs 16 residues. Per germline, CDR1 LGHNA and CDR2 YNFKEQ. CDR3 bases: TGTGCCAGCAGTGTTACTAGCGGGGGGGCGAGAGATACGCAGTATTTT. Amino acids: CASSVTSGGARDTQYF.

The table lists this clonotype with a few counts. The genes are TRBV29-1 and TRBJ2-3; 8 nucleotides align to TRBD2. The germline gives CDR1 SQVTM, CDR2 ANQGSEA. This CDR3 is 16 amino acids long. Germline trimming cut 7 bases from V and 3 bases from J; bases unmatched to any gene: 15. The CDR3 protein is CSAQDPGGRLTDTQYF. The CDR3 region has the DNA TGCAGCGCCCAGGACCCTGGCGGGAGGTTGACAGATACGCAGTATTTT.

The rearrangement joins TRBV4-3 to TRBJ1-4; D is ambiguous. This CDR3 contains 15 residues. Germline assignment: CDR1 LGHNA and CDR2 YSLEER. CDR3 nucleotides: TGCGTCAACAGCCAAGATATCGCAACTAATGAAAAACTGTTTTTT. Protein sequence: CVNSQDIATNEKLFF.

The CDR3 DNA follows: TGTGCCAGCAGCACGGGGTTGTTGGCTTATGGCTACACCTTC. It specifies CASSTGLLAYGYTF. This chain joins TRBV6-5 and TRBJ1-2; D gene unclear. CDR1 is MNHEY and CDR2 is SVGAGI in the germline V gene. The V gene lost 6 bases and the J gene lost 5 bases, with 16 bases spanning the gap. The CDR3 contains 14 residues.

The chain recombines TRBV29-1 with TRBJ2-3; no definite D call. CDR1 is SQVTM, CDR2 ANQGSEA, per germline. The CDR3 consists of 11 residues. With 4 bases removed from V and 5 bases from J, the gap between germline ends came to 7 bases. The CDR3 DNA reads TGCAGCGTTGTCTTTGGAGATACGCAGTATTTT. Encoded protein: CSVVFGDTQYF.

The CDR3 spells CASSLDRESYEQYF. The CDR3 DNA follows: TGTGCCAGCAGCTTGGACAGGGAAAGCTACGAGCAGTACTTC. The chain recombines TRBV7-9 with TRBJ2-7; TRBD1 agrees at 8 bases. The CDR3 sequence is 14 residues long. Trimming took 3 bases from V and 3 from J; bases not matched to a gene: 4. Germline CDR1 SEHNR, CDR2 FQNEAQ (reference sequence).

This clonotype was seen more than once but under ten times. The chain carries TRBV4-1 and TRBJ2-2; a possible D gene is TRBD1 (6 bases). V was shortened by 4 bases and J by 0 bases, with 12 bases between the two germline ends. The germline CDR1 and CDR2 sequences are MGHRA and YSYEKL. This CDR3 region has 16 residues. CDR3 nucleotide sequence: TGCGCCAGCAGCCCTCGACAGGAGCCGAACACCGGGGAGCTGTTTTTT. Its protein is CASSPRQEPNTGELFF.

This sequence joins TRBV7-8 and TRBJ2-7, with a tentative D call TRBD1 (6 bases). Germline V gives CDR1 SGHVS, CDR2 FQNEAQ. The CDR3 is 15 residues long. V lost 5 bases to trimming and J lost 2 bases, with 16 bases between them. DNA for the CDR3: TGTGCCAGCAGCCTCCGAATTTGGACAGCCTACGAGCAGTACTTC. Encoded protein: CASSLRIWTAYEQYF.